A selection of T cell receptor beta chains follows, all from one sample in a study of blood T cell repertoires in COVID-19. Produced via immunoSEQ multiplex PCR; TCRdb's table is partial and in-frame only. The sample has more than 85,000 clones, 75% to 85% seen once. The specimen sequenced was peripheral blood. These receptors were obtained from a man between 60 and 75 years old with acute or convalescent COVID-19. Both conserved end residues are part of each CDR3. Each record gives: CDR3 protein, CDR3 DNA, J gene, clone size, V gene, D gene. The D gene is left open where the match is weak. Clone size is stated in some rows and not others, as once, few, many or a class when expanded.

CDR3: CASSPGQGYGYGYTF
DNA: TGCGCCAGCAGCCCGGGACAGGGATATGGCTATGGCTACACCTTC
J: TRBJ1-2
size: .
V: TRBV5-1
D: TRBD1

CDR3: CASSLGRQGLHTEAFF
DNA: TGTGCCAGCAGCTTGGGACGGCAGGGATTGCACACTGAAGCTTTCTTT
J: TRBJ1-1
size: .
V: TRBV5-4
D: .

CDR3: CATSAASGYNEQFF
DNA: TGTGCCACCAGTGCGGCTAGCGGCTACAATGAGCAGTTCTTC
J: TRBJ2-1
size: once
V: TRBV24-1
D: TRBD2

CDR3: CASSVESGQGSFDTQYF
DNA: TGTGCCAGCAGCGTAGAGTCGGGACAGGGCTCTTTTGATACGCAGTATTTT
J: TRBJ2-3
size: once
V: TRBV9
D: TRBD1

CDR3: CATSDSGTGNYNEQFF
DNA: TGTGCCACCAGTGATTCCGGGACAGGGAACTACAATGAGCAGTTCTTC
J: TRBJ2-1
size: .
V: TRBV24-1
D: TRBD1

CDR3: CASSLGTGPGNTIYF
DNA: TGTGCCAGCAGCTTGGGGACAGGGCCTGGAAACACCATATATTTT
J: TRBJ1-3
size: once
V: TRBV5-6
D: TRBD1

CDR3: CASSLEGLGYGYTF
DNA: TGTGCCAGCAGTTTGGAGGGTTTGGGCTATGGCTACACCTTC
J: TRBJ1-2
size: .
V: TRBV28
D: .

CDR3: CASSGTGDSPLHF
DNA: TGTGCCAGCAGCGGGACAGGGGATTCACCCCTCCACTTT
J: TRBJ1-6
size: once
V: TRBV6-5
D: TRBD1

CDR3: CASSTGTRNTEAFF
DNA: TGTGCCAGCAGCACAGGGACGAGGAACACTGAAGCTTTCTTT
J: TRBJ1-1
size: .
V: TRBV2
D: .

CDR3: CASSSQGEAFF
DNA: TGTGCCAGCAGTTCCCAGGGTGAAGCTTTCTTT
J: TRBJ1-1
size: many
V: TRBV28
D: .

CDR3: CASSRHNGDRGNEKLFF
DNA: TGTGCCAGCAGCCGACATAACGGGGACAGGGGGAATGAAAAACTGTTTTTT
J: TRBJ1-4
size: .
V: TRBV21-1
D: .

CDR3: CASSLTGQGDGELFF
DNA: TGCGCCAGCAGCTTGACAGGACAGGGTGACGGGGAGCTGTTTTTT
J: TRBJ2-2
size: once
V: TRBV5-1
D: TRBD1

CDR3: CAWGTGTPPLHF
DNA: TGTGCCTGGGGCACAGGGACCCCACCCCTCCACTTT
J: TRBJ1-6
size: few
V: TRBV30
D: .

CDR3: CSVETGLFGYTF
DNA: TGCAGCGTTGAAACAGGTCTATTCGGCTACACCTTC
J: TRBJ1-2
size: .
V: TRBV29-1
D: .

CDR3: CASSHPAGELFF
DNA: TGTGCCAGCAGCCACCCCGCCGGGGAGCTGTTTTTT
J: TRBJ2-2
size: .
V: TRBV14
D: .

CDR3: CASSPRTMNTEAFF
DNA: TGTGCCAGTAGTCCAAGGACAATGAACACTGAAGCTTTCTTT
J: TRBJ1-1
size: .
V: TRBV19
D: .

CDR3: CASSMGGLLYGYTF
DNA: TGTGCCAGTAGTATGGGGGGTTTACTCTATGGCTACACCTTC
J: TRBJ1-2
size: medium-sized
V: TRBV19
D: .

CDR3: CASSVGGRRDETQYF
DNA: TGCGCCAGCAGCGTAGGAGGACGGAGGGACGAGACCCAGTACTTC
J: TRBJ2-5
size: .
V: TRBV5-1
D: .

CDR3: CASSVRSGRTGDTQYF
DNA: TGTGCCAGCAGCGTACGTAGCGGGAGGACCGGAGATACGCAGTATTTT
J: TRBJ2-3
size: .
V: TRBV9
D: TRBD2

CDR3: CASSNRQGNQPQHF
DNA: TGTGCCAGCTCAAACCGACAGGGGAATCAGCCCCAGCATTTT
J: TRBJ1-5
size: few
V: TRBV18
D: TRBD1

CDR3: CASSFTLAGGPNTGELFF
DNA: TGTGCCAGCAGCTTCACTCTAGCGGGGGGACCCAACACCGGGGAGCTGTTTTTT
J: TRBJ2-2
size: .
V: TRBV7-9
D: TRBD2

CDR3: CASSLGATYQETQYF
DNA: TGTGCCAGCAGCTTAGGGGCGACGTACCAAGAGACCCAGTACTTC
J: TRBJ2-5
size: .
V: TRBV7-6
D: .

CDR3: CSATSSAYNEQFF
DNA: TGCAGCGCTACTAGTTCGGCCTACAATGAGCAGTTCTTC
J: TRBJ2-1
size: .
V: TRBV29-1
D: .

CDR3: CASSHWGGRSTEAFF
DNA: TGCGCCAGCAGCCATTGGGGGGGGCGCAGCACTGAAGCTTTCTTT
J: TRBJ1-1
size: .
V: TRBV4-1
D: .

CDR3: CASSQQGNRGRPRETQYF
DNA: TGTGCCAGCAGCCAACAGGGGAACAGGGGGCGCCCGAGGGAGACCCAGTACTTC
J: TRBJ2-5
size: .
V: TRBV7-9
D: TRBD1